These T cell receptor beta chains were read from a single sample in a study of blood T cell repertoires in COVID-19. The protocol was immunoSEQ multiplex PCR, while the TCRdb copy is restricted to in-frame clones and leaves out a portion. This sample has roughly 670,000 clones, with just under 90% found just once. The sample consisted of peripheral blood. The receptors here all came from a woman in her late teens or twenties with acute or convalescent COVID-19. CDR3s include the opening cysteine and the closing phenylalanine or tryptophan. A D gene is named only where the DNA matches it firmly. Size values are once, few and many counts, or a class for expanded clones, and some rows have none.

DNA: TGCGCCAGCACTGGGGGGGACAGGCCCACTGAAGCTTTCTTT; CDR3: CASTGGDRPTEAFF; J: TRBJ1-1; V: TRBV5-1; D: TRBD1; size: -
DNA: TGTGCCACCAGTGACCCATCAAGCGATCAGCCCCAGCATTTT; CDR3: CATSDPSSDQPQHF; J: TRBJ1-5; V: TRBV24-1; D: -; size: -
DNA: TGTGCCAGCAGCCCGCAGACAGGGATTGAGTCACCCCTCCACTTT; CDR3: CASSPQTGIESPLHF; J: TRBJ1-6; V: TRBV7-2; D: TRBD1; size: -
DNA: TGTGCCAGCAGCGCCGGACAGGGGTCTGCAACTAATGAAAAACTGTTTTTT; CDR3: CASSAGQGSATNEKLFF; J: TRBJ1-4; V: TRBV21-1; D: -; size: -
DNA: TGTGCCAGCAGTTTTGGGGGCATAGGGCCCCAGCATTTT; CDR3: CASSFGGIGPQHF; J: TRBJ1-5; V: TRBV12-3/TRBV12-4; D: -; size: once
DNA: TGTGCCAGCTCACCACCGGGGACAGGGTTTGCGGAAGCTTTCTTT; CDR3: CASSPPGTGFAEAFF; J: TRBJ1-1; V: TRBV18; D: TRBD1; size: -
DNA: TGTGCCAGCCGGGACAATGGGATCGGAGGCACAGATACGCAGTATTTT; CDR3: CASRDNGIGGTDTQYF; J: TRBJ2-3; V: TRBV5-4; D: -; size: -
DNA: TGTGCCAGCAGTTTATACGCGGGGATAGGAGCTGAAGCTTTCTTT; CDR3: CASSLYAGIGAEAFF; J: TRBJ1-1; V: TRBV27; D: -; size: few
DNA: TGTGCCAGCAGCTTACGGGCTAGCGGGGGCTACGAGCAGTACTTC; CDR3: CASSLRASGGYEQYF; J: TRBJ2-7; V: TRBV7-3; D: TRBD2; size: -
DNA: TGTGCCAGCTCCCGTGGGACAGCACATGAAAAACTGTTTTTT; CDR3: CASSRGTAHEKLFF; J: TRBJ1-4; V: TRBV18; D: TRBD1; size: -
DNA: TGTGCCAGCAGGAACACAGGGTTTTATAATTCACCCCTCCACTTT; CDR3: CASRNTGFYNSPLHF; J: TRBJ1-6; V: TRBV6-5; D: -; size: -
DNA: TGTGCCAGCAGTGAAGCTGGGACAGGGAACACTGAAGCTTTCTTT; CDR3: CASSEAGTGNTEAFF; J: TRBJ1-1; V: TRBV6-1; D: TRBD1; size: once
DNA: TGTGCCAGCAGTTTGACTACCTACGAGCAGTACTTC; CDR3: CASSLTTYEQYF; J: TRBJ2-7; V: TRBV6-2/TRBV6-3; D: -; size: -
DNA: TGTGCCAGCAGCCCTACTACTAGCGCCCTTTCCTACGAGCAGTACTTC; CDR3: CASSPTTSALSYEQYF; J: TRBJ2-7; V: TRBV6-2/TRBV6-3; D: TRBD2; size: -
DNA: TGTGCCAGTCGCCTTATGGCCTGGGGAAACACCATATATTTT; CDR3: CASRLMAWGNTIYF; J: TRBJ1-3; V: TRBV19; D: -; size: -
DNA: TGCGCCAGCAGCAGCGGGGGCATAGAAGCTTTCTTT; CDR3: CASSSGGIEAFF; J: TRBJ1-1; V: TRBV5-1; D: -; size: -
DNA: TGTGCCAGCAGCCCACAGCCGGGACTAGCGAACACCGGGGAGCTGTTTTTT; CDR3: CASSPQPGLANTGELFF; J: TRBJ2-2; V: TRBV5-4; D: TRBD2; size: -
DNA: TGTGCCAGCAGCAAAACAGGCCACGGGGGAAACACCATATATTTT; CDR3: CASSKTGHGGNTIYF; J: TRBJ1-3; V: TRBV21-1; D: -; size: -
DNA: TGCGCCAGCAGCCAAGGATTAGTAGGGGGCAATCAGCCCCAGCATTTT; CDR3: CASSQGLVGGNQPQHF; J: TRBJ1-5; V: TRBV4-1; D: -; size: -
DNA: TGTGCCAGCAGCTTGGGTTTGGACAGGAACTATGGCTACACCTTC; CDR3: CASSLGLDRNYGYTF; J: TRBJ1-2; V: TRBV5-4; D: TRBD1; size: -
DNA: TGCGCCAGCAGCCAAATGAGGGACAGGTACGAACGCTATGGCTACACCTTC; CDR3: CASSQMRDRYERYGYTF; J: TRBJ1-2; V: TRBV4-1; D: TRBD1; size: -
DNA: TGTGCCAGCAGCGTAGCCGAGAACCAGGATAATTCACCCCTCCACTTT; CDR3: CASSVAENQDNSPLHF; J: TRBJ1-6; V: TRBV9; D: -; size: -
DNA: TGTGCCAGCTCAAGCGATTATCAGCCCCAGCATTTT; CDR3: CASSSDYQPQHF; J: TRBJ1-5; V: TRBV18; D: -; size: few
DNA: TGCGCCAGCAGCCACACTAGCGGCACCTACGAGCAGTACTTC; CDR3: CASSHTSGTYEQYF; J: TRBJ2-7; V: TRBV4-1; D: TRBD2; size: -
DNA: TGTGCCATCAGTCCCGGGACAGGGAACTACGAGCAGTACTTC; CDR3: CAISPGTGNYEQYF; J: TRBJ2-7; V: TRBV10-3; D: TRBD1; size: -
DNA: TGTGCTAGTGGACGTACAGGGTACACTGAAGCTTTCTTT; CDR3: CASGRTGYTEAFF; J: TRBJ1-1; V: TRBV12-5; D: -; size: -
DNA: TGTGCCAGCAGCTTAGTTCCGGGACTGATAAATGAAAAACTGTTTTTT; CDR3: CASSLVPGLINEKLFF; J: TRBJ1-4; V: TRBV7-8; D: -; size: -
DNA: TGTGCTACACAGGGGAGCACTGAAGCTTTCTTT; CDR3: CATQGSTEAFF; J: TRBJ1-1; V: TRBV30; D: TRBD1; size: -
DNA: TGTGCCAGTAGTCCCTTCAGGGCGAACACCATATATTTT; CDR3: CASSPFRANTIYF; J: TRBJ1-3; V: TRBV19; D: -; size: -
DNA: TGTGCCAGCAGTTATAACAGGGACACTGAAGCTTTCTTT; CDR3: CASSYNRDTEAFF; J: TRBJ1-1; V: TRBV6-2/TRBV6-3; D: -; size: -
DNA: TGTGCCAGCAGTTTACCCGGGACAGGGGGAAACACCATATATTTT; CDR3: CASSLPGTGGNTIYF; J: TRBJ1-3; V: TRBV27; D: TRBD1; size: -
DNA: TGTGCCTGGAGCCCTCCGGGACAGGAGAATGAAAAACTGTTTTTT; CDR3: CAWSPPGQENEKLFF; J: TRBJ1-4; V: TRBV30; D: TRBD1; size: -
DNA: TGTGCCAGCTCACCCGGACAAAATGGCTACACCTTC; CDR3: CASSPGQNGYTF; J: TRBJ1-2; V: TRBV18; D: -; size: -
DNA: TGTGCCTGGAGCGCAGGTGGACAAATCACTGAAGCTTTCTTT; CDR3: CAWSAGGQITEAFF; J: TRBJ1-1; V: TRBV30; D: -; size: -
DNA: TGTGCCAGCAGCCGACTCGCTAGCACAGATACGCAGTATTTT; CDR3: CASSRLASTDTQYF; J: TRBJ2-3; V: TRBV3-1/TRBV3-2; D: -; size: once
DNA: TGTGCCAGCAGCTTTACGGGACACCCCTCCGGTTCACCCCTCCACTTT; CDR3: CASSFTGHPSGSPLHF; J: TRBJ1-6; V: TRBV7-8; D: -; size: -
DNA: TGTGCCAGCAGCCTAGTAGCTAACTATGGCTACACCTTC; CDR3: CASSLVANYGYTF; J: TRBJ1-2; V: TRBV5-4; D: -; size: -
DNA: TGTGCCACCAGCAGGGACTTGGTGGGGGCGGGCACCGGGGAGCTGTTTTTT; CDR3: CATSRDLVGAGTGELFF; J: TRBJ2-2; V: TRBV15; D: -; size: -
DNA: TGTGCCAGTAGTCTCCGAACAGGGTTTAGTGGGCCCCAGCATTTT; CDR3: CASSLRTGFSGPQHF; J: TRBJ1-5; V: TRBV19; D: -; size: -
DNA: TGTGCCACCAGAGTGAGTGTGGGGGGACTCACAGATACGCAGTATTTT; CDR3: CATRVSVGGLTDTQYF; J: TRBJ2-3; V: TRBV15; D: -; size: -
DNA: TGTGCCAGCAGTTACTCGGGACAGAACAATGAGCAGTTCTTC; CDR3: CASSYSGQNNEQFF; J: TRBJ2-1; V: TRBV6-5; D: TRBD1; size: -
DNA: TGTGCCAGCAGTGAATTGGACAGGGGAGGGGAGCAGTACTTC; CDR3: CASSELDRGGEQYF; J: TRBJ2-7; V: TRBV2; D: TRBD1; size: -
DNA: TGTGCCAGCAGTGACTCACCGGGGGGCGGGAGTAATGAGCAGTTCTTC; CDR3: CASSDSPGGGSNEQFF; J: TRBJ2-1; V: TRBV6-4; D: -; size: -
DNA: TGTGCCAGCAGCAAAACAGGGGGAAATTCACCCCTCCACTTT; CDR3: CASSKTGGNSPLHF; J: TRBJ1-6; V: TRBV6-5; D: TRBD1; size: -
DNA: TGTGCCAGCAGCCAAGGAGGGGGCAACGAGCAGTACTTC; CDR3: CASSQGGGNEQYF; J: TRBJ2-7; V: TRBV3-1/TRBV3-2; D: TRBD1; size: -
DNA: TGTGCCACCGGGACAGGGGGATACACTGAAGCTTTCTTT; CDR3: CATGTGGYTEAFF; J: TRBJ1-1; V: TRBV7-9; D: TRBD1; size: -
DNA: TGCGCCAGCAGCTCGACAGGGGATAACTATGGCTACACCTTC; CDR3: CASSSTGDNYGYTF; J: TRBJ1-2; V: TRBV5-1; D: TRBD1; size: -
DNA: TGCGCCAGCAGCTCGGGACTCACTAATTCACCCCTCCACTTT; CDR3: CASSSGLTNSPLHF; J: TRBJ1-6; V: TRBV5-1; D: -; size: -
DNA: TGTGCCAGCAGCACTTCAGGCAGTGTCTACGAGCAGTACTTC; CDR3: CASSTSGSVYEQYF; J: TRBJ2-7; V: TRBV5-6; D: -; size: once
DNA: TGTGCCAGTAGTTCAGGGGCCAACAATGAGCAGTTCTTC; CDR3: CASSSGANNEQFF; J: TRBJ2-1; V: TRBV19; D: -; size: once
DNA: TGTGCCAGCAGCCCCCGGCAGGGGGATAGTGGGAACACTGAAGCTTTCTTT; CDR3: CASSPRQGDSGNTEAFF; J: TRBJ1-1; V: TRBV9; D: TRBD1; size: once
DNA: TGTGCCAGCAGTTACTCGAGGAGAAACTATGGCTACACCTTC; CDR3: CASSYSRRNYGYTF; J: TRBJ1-2; V: TRBV6-5; D: -; size: -